Listed here are 30 T cell receptor beta chains from one sample, sequenced in a study of T cell changes during pregnancy in multiple sclerosis. Sequencing was performed with immunoSEQ multiplex PCR; in TCRdb, only in-frame clones are kept and a portion is missing. The sample has under 80,000 clones, about 94% seen once. The material was peripheral blood, obtained in the third trimester of pregnancy. These receptor sequences come from a female donor with multiple sclerosis, enrolled in a pregnancy study.

The chain has TRBV4-3 and TRBJ1-1; D remains unclear. Per germline, CDR1 LGHNA and CDR2 YSLEER. The CDR3 spans 17 residues. Trimming pared 3 bases from V and 2 bases from J, leaving 19 bases between. The CDR3 region has the DNA TGCGCCAGCAGCCAGGACCTCAGGACGGGAAAAAACACTGAAGCTTTCTTT. As protein: CASSQDLRTGKNTEAFF.

The chain links TRBV25-1 to TRBJ2-5, with TRBD2 matching 12 bases. CDR3 length: 16 amino acids. V was clipped by 4 bases and J by 5 bases; unmatched bases: 8. Germline CDR1 MGHDK, CDR2 SYGVNS. The CDR3 DNA reads TGTGCCAGCAGTGCCCCTAGCGGGGGGGCCCCGGAGACCCAGTACTTC. It translates to CASSAPSGGAPETQYF.

CDR3 nucleotides: TGTGCCAGCTCACCACTAGGACAGGACTACGAGCAGTACTTC. Amino acid sequence: CASSPLGQDYEQYF. The chain carries TRBV18 and TRBJ2-7; TRBD1 matches 7 bases. This CDR3 is built from 14 residues. The V segment lost 1 base and the J segment 3 bases; nucleotides outside the gene matches: 3. The germline CDR1 and CDR2 sequences are KGHSH and LQKENI. Together with reference TRBV18 and TRBJ2-7, the CDR3 gives the full variable domain: NAGVMQNPRHLVRRRGQEARLRCSPMKGHSHVYWYRQLPEEGLKFMVYLQKENIIDESGMPKERFSAEFPKEGPSILRIQQVVRGDSAAYFCASSPLGQDYEQYFGPGTRLTVT.

The V gene is TRBV5-6, the J gene TRBJ1-2; 8 bases are a match to TRBD1. CDR3 size: 17 residues. Germline CDR1 SGHDT, CDR2 YYEEEE. After removal of 0 bases from V and 3 bases from J, the junction contained 10 bases not matched to a gene. This chain's CDR3 is CASSLVRQGPIDYGYTF. CDR3 DNA: TGTGCCAGCAGCTTGGTGAGACAGGGGCCAATCGACTATGGCTACACCTTC.

This chain connects TRBV30 to TRBJ1-1; tentatively, D is TRBD1 (6 bases). Germline lookup yields CDR1 GTSNPN and CDR2 SVGIG (reference sequence). CDR3 length: 14 amino acids. Trimming stripped 3 bases from V and 8 bases from J, with 19 bases between. The CDR3 nucleotides are TGTGCCTGGAGCAGCGGTCAGGGACACGCCGAAGCTTTCTTT. Amino acid sequence: CAWSSGQGHAEAFF.

The gene calls are TRBV29-1 and TRBJ2-7; D is perhaps TRBD1 (6 bases). The germline V gene encodes CDR1 SQVTM and CDR2 ANQGSEA. Trimming stripped 1 base from V and 1 base from J, with 11 bases between. The CDR3 is made up of 14 amino acids. The CDR3: CSVEGTAESYEQYF. The CDR3 bases are TGCAGCGTTGAAGGGACAGCCGAGTCCTACGAGCAGTACTTC.

V usage is TRBV4-3 and J usage is TRBJ1-5, with TRBD1 as a possible D gene (6 bases). Trimming shortened V by 0 bases and J by 10 bases, and 10 bases separated the two germline ends. The germline V gene has CDR1 LGHNA and CDR2 YSLEER. The CDR3 is 13 amino acids. CDR3 sequence (DNA): TGCGCCAGCAGCCAAGACACAGGGCATCCCCAGCATTTT. This sequence encodes CASSQDTGHPQHF.

J is TRBJ2-7 and V is TRBV19; TRBD2 agrees at 8 bases. The CDR3 runs 14 residues. V trimming: 3 bases; J trimming: 8 bases; junction bases outside the gene matches: 9. The V gene's germline CDR1 is LNHDA and CDR2 SQIVND (reference sequence). The CDR3 protein is CASSIGGARAQQYF. Here the CDR3 DNA reads TGTGCCAGTAGTATCGGGGGGGCCAGGGCACAGCAGTACTTC.

This clone occurred a few times. The chain links TRBV4-1 to TRBJ1-5; no clear D gene. Germline CDR1 and CDR2: MGHRA and YSYEKL. The CDR3 consists of 13 residues. V lost 8 bases and J lost 7, with 15 bases in between. This chain's CDR3 is CASGLLVGQPQHF. CDR3 nucleotide sequence: TGCGCCAGCGGACTTCTGGTGGGACAGCCCCAGCATTTT.

This clone was seen only once. The chain employs TRBV29-1 and TRBJ2-5; D not resolved. This CDR3 is 12 amino acids long. Germline values: CDR1 SQVTM, CDR2 ANQGSEA. Trimming stripped 7 bases from V and 2 bases from J, with 11 bases between. CDR3 region: CSARGSQETQYF. CDR3 nucleotides: TGCAGCGCCCGCGGCAGTCAAGAGACCCAGTACTTC.

V usage is TRBV5-1 and J usage is TRBJ2-6, with D unresolved. In germline, CDR1 is SGHRS, CDR2 YFSETQ. This CDR3 is 16 amino acids long. V shed 2 bases and J shed 2 bases, with 11 bases lying between them. CDR3 bases: TGCGCCAGCAGCTTAGTTACAGCTGCTGGGGCCAACGTCCTGACTTTC. It is translated as CASSLVTAAGANVLTF.

The V gene is TRBV10-3, the J gene TRBJ2-5; TRBD2 agrees at 7 bases. V shed 6 bases and J 4 bases; nucleotides not matched to a gene: 14. The CDR3 has 16 amino acids. Germline V gene lookup returns CDR1 ENHRY and CDR2 SYGVKD. The CDR3 spells CAISASSGGVGETQYF. In nucleotides, the CDR3 is TGTGCCATCAGCGCATCTAGTGGGGGGGTAGGAGAGACCCAGTACTTC.

The chain couples TRBV12-5 to TRBJ1-3; 7 bases fit TRBD1. CDR1 and CDR2 from the germline V gene are LGHNT and FRNRAP. This CDR3 contains 15 residues. J was trimmed by 4 bases and V by 4 bases; bases with no gene match: 7. Here the CDR3 DNA reads TGTGCTAGTGGTTCCGACAGGGTTATCGGAAACACCATATATTTT. As protein: CASGSDRVIGNTIYF.

V gene TRBV5-1 combines with J gene TRBJ2-1; 7 bases match TRBD2. This CDR3 comprises 13 residues. Germline trimming cut 4 bases from V and 9 bases from J; bases unmatched to any gene: 7. Germline-derived CDR1 and CDR2 are SGHRS and YFSETQ. CDR3 in DNA: TGCGCCAGCAGCCGGGGGGACCTGGGTGAGCAGTTCTTC. This gives the protein CASSRGDLGEQFF.

V and J are TRBV19 and TRBJ1-3; D is unclear. The CDR3 has 15 amino acids. Germline-derived CDR1 and CDR2 are LNHDA and SQIVND (reference sequence). V was trimmed by 6 bases and J by 0 bases, leaving 12 bases between them. The CDR3 region has the DNA TGTGCCAGTAGAACGACTTACTCCTCTGGAAACACCATATATTTT. It encodes CASRTTYSSGNTIYF.

The V gene is TRBV4-2, the J gene TRBJ1-3; a weak D match, TRBD1 (5 bases). CDR1 LGHNA and CDR2 YNFKEQ come from the germline V gene. The CDR3 extends over 15 amino acids. V was trimmed by 0 bases and J by 7 bases, leaving 13 bases between them. The CDR3 coding sequence is TGTGCCAGCAGCCAAGACAGGGCGAGTCGGAACACCATATATTTT. The encoded protein is CASSQDRASRNTIYF.

This clone occurred once. The chain uses TRBV6-4 and TRBJ1-2; 7 positions match TRBD1. The CDR3 contains 13 residues. Looked up from germline, CDR1 is MRHNA and CDR2 is SNTAGT. Germline trimming cut 2 bases from V and 8 bases from J; bases unmatched to any gene: 5. The CDR3 DNA follows: TGTGCCAGCAGTGACGCGACAGGGATCGGCTACACCTTC. This gives the protein CASSDATGIGYTF.

This clone was found once. The chain joins TRBV5-6 to TRBJ2-4, with 9 bases aligning to TRBD1. Germline values: CDR1 SGHDT, CDR2 YYEEEE. The V segment lost 4 bases and the J segment 6 bases; nucleotides outside the gene matches: 11. This CDR3 region has 16 residues. The CDR3 nucleotides read TGTGCCAGCAGCCCTGACAGGGGGTGGGGAGTAAACATTCAGTACTTC. Residues: CASSPDRGWGVNIQYF.

The gene calls are TRBV7-9 and TRBJ2-2; 12 bases align to TRBD1. Germline CDR1 SEHNR, CDR2 FQNEAQ (reference sequence). Trimming cost V 0 bases and J 6 bases; bases outside gene matches: 8. This CDR3 has 18 residues. This chain's CDR3 is CASSLALGTGGAAGELFF. The CDR3 DNA follows: TGTGCCAGCAGCTTAGCGCTTGGGACAGGGGGCGCGGCCGGGGAGCTGTTTTTT. The entire variable domain, with the rest obtained from reference TRBV7-9 and TRBJ2-2, is as follows: DTGVSQNPRHKITKRGQNVTFRCDPISEHNRLYWYRQTLGQGPEFLTYFQNEAQLEKSRLLSDRFSAERPKGSFSTLEIQRTEQGDSAMYLCASSLALGTGGAAGELFFGEGSRLTVL.

CDR3 region: CSALAGLGNQPQHF. In DNA form, the CDR3 reads TGCAGCGCTCTAGCGGGGCTTGGCAATCAGCCCCAGCATTTT. The chain joins TRBV29-1 to TRBJ1-5, with a tentative D call TRBD1 (5 bases). V was shortened by 7 bases and J by 2 bases, with 15 bases between the two germline ends. The CDR3 has 14 amino acids. Per germline, CDR1 SQVTM and CDR2 ANQGSEA. The full variable domain, in which reference TRBV29-1 and TRBJ1-5 provide the parts outside the CDR3, is SAVISQKPSRDICQRGTSLTIQCQVDSQVTMMFWYRQQPGQSLTLIATANQGSEATYESGFVIDKFPISRPNLTFSTLTVSNMSPEDSSIYLCSALAGLGNQPQHFGDGTRLSIL.

V is TRBV9 and J is TRBJ2-1; maybe TRBD1 (6 bases). With 3 bases removed from V and 6 bases from J, the gap between germline ends came to 19 bases. Germline CDR1 SGDLS, CDR2 YYNGEE. This CDR3 region has 16 residues. The CDR3 region has the DNA TGTGCCAGCAGCGCCCCGAGACAGGATTCGGGCAATGAGCAGTTCTTC. This sequence encodes CASSAPRQDSGNEQFF.

This chain connects TRBV27 to TRBJ1-6; D might be TRBD1 (6 bases). Germline V gene lookup returns CDR1 MNHEY and CDR2 SMNVEV (reference sequence). V was clipped by 8 bases and J by 3 bases, with 11 bases between them. The CDR3 is 14 amino acids. CDR3 in DNA: TGTGCCAGCGCCCGGACAGTCTATAATTCACCCCTCCACTTT. Translation: CASARTVYNSPLHF.

This clone was detected once. The genes are TRBV6-5 and TRBJ1-2; D uncertain. V lost 7 bases and J 5 bases, leaving 14 bases between the germline ends. The CDR3 length is 13 residues. In germline, CDR1 is MNHEY, CDR2 SVGAGI. This chain's CDR3 is CASTPEGGYGYTF. CDR3 nucleotides: TGTGCCAGCACCCCCGAGGGTGGGTATGGCTACACCTTC.

The CDR3 region is CASSFSQGPIYGYTF. In DNA, the CDR3 is TGTGCCAGCAGCTTCTCTCAGGGGCCTATCTATGGCTACACCTTC. The chain employs TRBV5-5 and TRBJ1-2; TRBD1 is a possible D gene (6 bases). V gave up 2 bases and J gave up 4 bases, with 15 bases separating them. The CDR3 is made up of 15 amino acids. The germline CDR1 and CDR2 sequences are SGHKS and YYEKEE (reference sequence).

The CDR3 DNA reads TGTGCCAGTAGCCAACTAGCGGGTGTAACTTCTAGCACAGATACGCAGTATTTT. Protein product: CASSQLAGVTSSTDTQYF. The chain combines TRBV19 with TRBJ2-3; 9 nucleotides align to TRBD2. The CDR3 length is 18 residues. Germline V gives CDR1 LNHDA, CDR2 SQIVND (reference sequence). The V and J ends lost 6 bases and 0 bases, in that order; junction bases with no gene match: 13.

This rearrangement joins TRBV7-9 to TRBJ1-2, with D tentatively TRBD1 (5 bases). Germline CDR1 SEHNR, CDR2 FQNEAQ (reference sequence). The CDR3 is 16 amino acids. Trimming stripped 3 bases from V and 5 bases from J, with 19 bases between. The CDR3 nucleotides read TGTGCCAGCAGCTTGATTGGGGGAAGCGGGGTATATGGCTACACCTTC. This translates into CASSLIGGSGVYGYTF.

The genes are TRBV19 and TRBJ2-7; 9 bases line up with TRBD1. The CDR3 totals 13 residues. The V segment lost 9 bases and the J segment 3 bases; nucleotides outside the gene matches: 6. CDR1 and CDR2 from the germline V gene are LNHDA and SQIVND (reference sequence). The CDR3 here is CASHGQGLYEQYF. The CDR3, as DNA: TGTGCCAGCCATGGACAGGGGCTCTACGAGCAGTACTTC.

This rearrangement joins TRBV27 to TRBJ1-5; D is undetermined. The germline V gene has CDR1 MNHEY and CDR2 SMNVEV (reference sequence). Trimming shortened V by 8 bases and J by 6 bases, and 14 bases separated the two germline ends. This CDR3 spans 13 amino acids. This chain's CDR3 is CASQVHRGQPQHF. The CDR3 DNA is TGTGCCAGCCAGGTGCATCGGGGTCAGCCCCAGCATTTT.

This sequence joins TRBV19 and TRBJ1-5, with 10 bases aligning to TRBD1. The CDR3 totals 14 residues. Germline CDR1 reads LNHDA; CDR2 reads SQIVND (reference sequence). The V segment lost 7 bases and the J segment 7 bases; nucleotides outside the gene matches: 7. CDR3 DNA: TGTGCCAGTACTACGACAGGGGGCGTGCAGCCCCAGCATTTT. Translation gives CASTTTGGVQPQHF. Combining the CDR3 with reference TRBV19 and TRBJ1-5 gives the whole variable domain DGGITQSPKYLFRKEGQNVTLSCEQNLNHDAMYWYRQDPGQGLRLIYYSQIVNDFQKGDIAEGYSVSREKKESFPLTVTSAQKNPTAFYLCASTTTGGVQPQHFGDGTRLSIL.

This clone was counted only a few times. In nucleotides, the CDR3 is TGTGCCAGCTCACCAGAGGGCCCTCTCAATGAGCAGTTCTTC. Translating it yields CASSPEGPLNEQFF. The chain has TRBV18 and TRBJ2-1; D perhaps matches TRBD2 (5 bases). The CDR3 totals 14 residues. From germline, CDR1 is KGHSH and CDR2 LQKENI. The germline V and J ends were trimmed by 2 bases and 6 bases, with 11 bases remaining between them. The full variable domain, in which reference TRBV18 and TRBJ2-1 provide the parts outside the CDR3, is NAGVMQNPRHLVRRRGQEARLRCSPMKGHSHVYWYRQLPEEGLKFMVYLQKENIIDESGMPKERFSAEFPKEGPSILRIQQVVRGDSAAYFCASSPEGPLNEQFFGPGTRLTVL.